The entry below describes one T cell receptor beta chain. The record originates from a study of shared clonotypes between healthy human individuals. Using immunoSEQ multiplex PCR, the repertoire was profiled, and TCRdb retains in-frame clones only, with some absent. The sample lists under 600,000 clones; roughly 79% were seen once. This sequence was found in a woman aged 40 to 50 in good health. Some clones in this sample may be carry-over from other donors' samples. What was sequenced was PBMCs.

CDR3 bases: TGTGCCAGCAGCTCGACAGGGGCGGGGGCTGAAGCTTTCTTT. Amino acid sequence: CASSSTGAGAEAFF. This chain connects TRBV7-3 to TRBJ1-1; TRBD1 matches at 8 bases. This CDR3 region has 14 residues. CDR1 SGHTA and CDR2 FQGTGA come from the germline V gene. After removal of 4 bases from V and 6 bases from J, the junction contained 7 bases not matched to a gene.